These 19 T cell receptor beta chains were all obtained from the same sample, sequenced in a study of tumor-infiltrating lymphocytes in oesophageal squamous cell carcinoma. A single record per CDR3 protein comes from TCRdb applying MiXCR to the PCR reads. The sample shows roughly 16,000 distinct CDR3 sequences, 44% of them seen only once. Material for sequencing was blood. Receptors originate from a female donor with esophageal squamous cell carcinoma.

This chain uses TRBV7-2 with TRBJ2-7; D is tentatively TRBD1 or TRBD2 (8 bases each). Trimming shortened V by 3 bases and J by 9 bases, and 18 bases separated the two germline ends. Germline V gives CDR1 SGHTA, CDR2 FQGNSA. The CDR3 contains 14 residues. The DNA of the CDR3 is TGTGCCAGCAGCTTTACTAGCGGACAGGGTACGCAGTACTTC. Encoded protein: CASSFTSGQGTQYF.

This clonotype was seen at least ten times. A much larger clone lies one base from this, so it may be a read error. The CDR3 spells CASIIDPGAYNEQYF. In nucleotides, the CDR3 is TGCGCCAGCATAATAGACCCTGGAGCCTACAATGAGCAGTACTTC. The gene calls are TRBV5-1 and TRBJ2-7; D call uncertain. The germline gives CDR1 SGHRS, CDR2 YFSETQ. Trimming shortened V by 6 bases and J by 7 bases, and 23 bases separated the two germline ends. This CDR3 spans 15 amino acids.

The chain couples TRBV23-1 to TRBJ2-3; TRBD2 matches 16 bases. TRBV23-1 is given ORF status, its function remaining uncertain. The CDR3 consists of 16 residues. Unmatched junction bases numbered 6, after V lost 8 bases and J lost 4 bases. The CDR3 DNA is TGCGCCAGCCCGGGACTAGCGGGAGGGCCGGCAGATACGCAGTATTTT. This gives the protein CASPGLAGGPADTQYF.

J is TRBJ2-3 and V is TRBV25-1; 7 nucleotides agree with TRBD2. TRBJ2-1 matches the DNA end more closely, so the J call is doubtful. This CDR3 region has 13 residues. Germline-derived CDR1 and CDR2 are MGHDK and SYGVNS. The CDR3 sequence: CASSPQGLFEQFF. For the CDR3, the DNA is TGTGCCAGCAGTCCTCAGGGACTATTTGAGCAGTTCTTC.

This clonotype was counted only a few times. V gene TRBV6-6 combines with J gene TRBJ2-3; 8 bases map to TRBD2. The CDR3 runs 16 residues. V was pared by 0 bases and J by 2 bases, with 4 bases of the junction left unmatched. The germline V gene has CDR1 MNHNY and CDR2 SVGAGI (reference sequence). The CDR3, as DNA: TGTGCCAGCAGTTACTCCGGGACTAGTATCACAGATACGCAGTATTTT. It yields the protein CASSYSGTSITDTQYF.

J is TRBJ2-1 and V is TRBV7-3, with 7 bases lining up with TRBD1. The CDR3 extends over 15 amino acids. The germline V gene has CDR1 SGHTA and CDR2 FQGTGA. Losses at the gene ends were 5 bases for V and 2 bases for J; bases not matched to a gene: 6. CDR3 sequence reads: CASSQGQGAYNEQFF. The CDR3 DNA follows: TGTGCCAGCAGCCAGGGGCAGGGGGCCTACAATGAGCAGTTCTTC.

V is TRBV7-2 and J is TRBJ2-7; 10 nucleotides line up with TRBD2. The J call may be wrong; the DNA end is better matched by TRBJ2-1. This CDR3 comprises 16 residues. Germline CDR1 reads SGHTA; CDR2 reads FQGNSA. The CDR3 DNA reads as TGTGCCAGCAGCTTAGCTGCTAGCGGGAGCTCCTACGAGCAGTTCTTC. Translated, it gives CASSLAASGSSYEQFF.

This clonotype has a count of ten or more. V is TRBV7-3 and J is TRBJ2-1; 10 positions match TRBD1. V was pared by 3 bases and J by 8 bases, with 4 bases of the junction left unmatched. The germline gives CDR1 SGHTA, CDR2 FQGTGA. This CDR3 contains 14 residues. DNA for the CDR3: TGTGCCAGCAGCTTGGGACAGGGGCCCCATGAGCAGTTCTTC. As protein: CASSLGQGPHEQFF.

The sample holds many counts of this clonotype. The chain combines TRBV11-2 with TRBJ2-7; 8 bases are a match to TRBD2. CDR1 and CDR2 from the germline V gene are SGHAT and FQNNGV. The ends lost 1 base at V and 7 bases at J; junction bases unmatched: 6. CDR3 length equals 14 residues. The CDR3 loop is CASSLARTSREQYF. The CDR3 DNA follows: TGTGCCAGCAGCTTAGCCAGGACTAGCCGAGAGCAGTACTTC.

There are many counts of this clonotype. A much larger clone sits a single nucleotide away, making a read error possible. V and J are TRBV6-1 and TRBJ2-1; possible D gene TRBD1, 5 bases. Germline CDR1 MNHNS, CDR2 SASEGT. This CDR3 region has 13 residues. Between the trimmed V and J ends, which lost 2 bases and 10 bases, there was a span of 12 bases. The DNA of the CDR3 is TGTGCCAGCAGTGAACAGGGCAACTACGAGCAGTTCTTC. Translated, it gives CASSEQGNYEQFF.

The CDR3 region is CASSFGAGGLTGELFF. The DNA for the CDR3 is TGTGCCAGCAGCTTTGGAGCGGGAGGGCTCACCGGGGAGCTGTTTTTT. The chain employs TRBV11-2 and TRBJ2-2, with 10 nucleotides matching TRBD2. V shed 3 bases and J 4 bases; nucleotides not matched to a gene: 5. CDR1 and CDR2 from the germline V gene are SGHAT and FQNNGV. This CDR3 spans 16 amino acids.

The V and J genes are TRBV7-9 and TRBJ2-1, with TRBD1 identical over 7 bases. Germline CDR1 is SEHNR and CDR2 is FQNEAQ (reference sequence). The V segment lost 5 bases and the J segment 0 bases; nucleotides outside the gene matches: 4. This CDR3 is built from 15 residues. The CDR3 coding sequence is TGTGCCAGCAGCATGGGACAGAGCTCCTACAATGAGCAGTTCTTC. Encoded protein: CASSMGQSSYNEQFF. Together with reference TRBV7-9 and TRBJ2-1, the CDR3 gives the full variable domain: DTGVSQNPRHKITKRGQNVTFRCDPISEHNRLYWYRQTLGQGPEFLTYFQNEAQLEKSRLLSDRFSAERPKGSFSTLEIQRTEQGDSAMYLCASSMGQSSYNEQFFGPGTRLTVL.

Ten or more counts support this clonotype. This chain joins TRBV27 and TRBJ2-1; 10 nucleotides agree with TRBD1. Germline CDR1 MNHEY, CDR2 SMNVEV (reference sequence). This CDR3 has 15 amino acids. V shed 7 bases, J shed 4 bases, and the junction held 7 bases outside the gene matches. CDR3 in amino acids: CASTPGTGAYNEQFF. CDR3 sequence (DNA): TGTGCCAGCACCCCAGGGACAGGGGCATACAATGAGCAGTTCTTC.

This clonotype occurred many times. The chain links TRBV15 to TRBJ1-2, with D uncertain. Trimming stripped 1 base from V and 2 bases from J, with 8 bases between. CDR3 length: 14 residues. Germline V gene sequence: CDR1 LNHNV, CDR2 YYDKDF (reference sequence). The CDR3 sequence is CATSRGELNYGYTF. Written as DNA, the CDR3 is TGTGCCACCAGCAGAGGGGAGCTCAACTATGGCTACACCTTC.

Only one count was recorded for this clonotype. Relative to the germline gene, one junction end is altered; a read error may explain this. The genes are TRBV29-1 and TRBJ2-4, with 7 bases lining up with TRBD1. CDR1 is SQVTM, CDR2 ANQGSEA, per germline. CDR3 length: 13 amino acids. The CDR3 protein is CSASGQMNTEAFF. CDR3 nucleotide sequence: TGCAGCGCTTCGGGACAGATGAACACTGAAGCTTTCTTC.

This clonotype is a singleton in its sample. This chain uses TRBV6-5 with TRBJ1-1; D is uncertain. Per germline, CDR1 MNHEY and CDR2 SVGAGI. This CDR3 contains 14 residues. V was pared by 2 bases and J by 3 bases, with 10 bases between. The CDR3 DNA reads TGTGCCAGCAGTTACCGCAACATGGACACTGAAGCTTTCTTT. Its protein is CASSYRNMDTEAFF.

The chain employs TRBV7-2 and TRBJ2-5; no reliable D call. The last part of the DNA fits TRBJ2-1 better; the J call may be wrong. Germline V gives CDR1 SGHTA, CDR2 FQGNSA. The CDR3 contains 14 residues. The CDR3 loop is CASSLEGSYNEQFF. The CDR3 DNA sequence: TGTGCCAGCAGCTTAGAGGGCAGCTACAATGAGCAGTTCTTC.

The chain carries TRBV20-1 and TRBJ1-4; tentative D call: TRBD1 (5 bases). The CDR3 is 15 residues long. Trimming cost V 3 bases and J 5 bases, with 16 bases left between them. Germline V gene data show CDR1 as DFQATT and CDR2 as SNEGSKA (reference sequence). The CDR3 DNA is TGCAGTGCTAGGGCGACCGAGGGGTGGAATGAAAAACTGTTTTTT. Protein: CSARATEGWNEKLFF.

The chain is built from TRBV7-6 and TRBJ2-1; D is unclear. The DNA end is a closer match to TRBJ1-2, so the J assignment may be wrong. The CDR3 covers 13 residues. Germline CDR1 reads SGHVS; CDR2 reads FNYEAQ. As DNA, the CDR3 is TGTGCCAGCAGCCAGGACTTTAACTATGGCTACACCTTC. It yields the protein CASSQDFNYGYTF.